Shown below are 14 T cell receptor beta chains from a single sample sequenced in a study of beta chain features in type 1 diabetes. What was sequenced were expressed TCRB transcripts, since all of the isolated RNA had been reverse transcribed. Libraries were prepared by immunoSEQ multiplex PCR; TCRdb keeps only in-frame clonotypes and omits some of them. The sample contains 600,000 to 650,000 clones, 15% of which appear only once. Material: naive CD4+ T cells from blood. Receptors originate from a man between 18 and 29 years old in good health.

The chain recombines TRBV9 with TRBJ1-6; D remains unclear. In germline, CDR1 is SGDLS, CDR2 YYNGEE. V was cut by 0 bases and J by 16 bases, with 11 bases left in between. CDR3 size: 12 residues. The CDR3 reads CASSVDPARLHF. The CDR3 bases are TGTGCCAGCAGCGTAGACCCCGCTAGGCTCCACTTT.

The chain recombines TRBV7-9 with TRBJ1-2; 9 bases are a match to TRBD1. Germline CDR1 SEHNR, CDR2 FQNEAQ (reference sequence). The CDR3 is made up of 15 amino acids. V was clipped by 2 bases and J by 7 bases; unmatched bases: 8. In DNA form, the CDR3 reads TGTGCCAGCAGCTTAAGTACAGGGGGCATAGGTGGCTACACCTTC. Protein sequence: CASSLSTGGIGGYTF.

This clone has only a few counts. The rearrangement joins TRBV29-1 to TRBJ2-5; perhaps TRBD1 as D (8 bases). The J call is doubtful: the DNA matches TRBJ2-7 better. The CDR3 runs to 13 residues. CDR1 is SQVTM and CDR2 is ANQGSEA in the germline V gene. The CDR3 DNA is TGCAGCTCTCGAGACAGGGGAGGGAACGAGCAGTACTTC. This encodes CSSRDRGGNEQYF.

This clone was seen only a few times. The chain combines TRBV5-8 with TRBJ2-1; 7 positions match TRBD1. Per germline, CDR1 SGHTS and CDR2 YDEGEE. CDR3 size: 15 residues. Germline trimming cut 4 bases from V and 9 bases from J; bases unmatched to any gene: 13. CDR3 sequence: CASSRYRQGQGEQFF. For the CDR3, the DNA is TGTGCCAGCAGCCGATACCGACAGGGACAAGGTGAGCAGTTCTTC.

The chain joins TRBV28 to TRBJ1-2; 9 bases map to TRBD1. Germline CDR1 reads MDHEN; CDR2 reads SYDVKM. V lost 4 bases to trimming and J lost 4 bases; unmatched junction nucleotides: 4. The CDR3 extends over 14 amino acids. CDR3 sequence (DNA): TGTGCCAGCAGTTCAGGGACAGGGACCTATGGCTACACCTTC. Encoded protein: CASSSGTGTYGYTF.

In this sample, this clone turned up a few times. The chain employs TRBV11-2 and TRBJ2-4, with D maybe TRBD2 (6 bases). The CDR3 has 17 residues. V lost 3 bases and J 1 base, leaving 16 bases between the germline ends. CDR1 and CDR2 from the germline V gene are SGHAT and FQNNGV. CDR3: CASSFGSNVGAKNIQYF. The CDR3 DNA reads as TGTGCCAGCAGCTTCGGGAGTAATGTGGGTGCCAAAAACATTCAGTACTTC. Complete variable domain (other parts from reference TRBV11-2 and TRBJ2-4): EAGVAQSPRYKIIEKRQSVAFWCNPISGHATLYWYQQILGQGPKLLIQFQNNGVVDDSQLPKDRFSAERLKGVDSTLKIQPAKLEDSAVYLCASSFGSNVGAKNIQYFGAGTRLSVL.

The chain links TRBV6-6 to TRBJ2-3; TRBD2 matches at 11 bases. In germline, CDR1 is MNHNY, CDR2 SVGAGI (reference sequence). The CDR3 length is 15 residues. The trim removed 7 bases at V and 5 bases at J, leaving 8 bases unmatched. The CDR3 DNA reads TGTGCCAGCAACCTTAGCGGGAGGGGTGTAGATACGCAGTATTTT. This codes for CASNLSGRGVDTQYF.

The chain uses TRBV11-2 and TRBJ2-7; D is perhaps TRBD2 (7 bases). The CDR3 covers 17 residues. Germline V gives CDR1 SGHAT, CDR2 FQNNGV. V was clipped by 0 bases and J by 7 bases, with 22 bases between them. Here the CDR3 DNA reads TGTGCCAGCAGCTTAGACCGGGCAGGGGCGGGAGTGAGGGAGCAGTACTTC. Its protein product is CASSLDRAGAGVREQYF.

The J gene is TRBJ2-3, the V gene TRBV9, with 9 bases fitting TRBD1. V lost 0 bases, J lost 7 bases, and 3 bases stayed unmatched. The CDR3 sequence is 14 residues long. Germline assignment: CDR1 SGDLS and CDR2 YYNGEE. In DNA form, the CDR3 reads TGTGCCAGCAGCGTAGTGACAGGGGGTTATACGCAGTATTTT. Amino acid sequence: CASSVVTGGYTQYF.

The chain carries TRBV4-1 and TRBJ2-4; D is tentatively TRBD1 or TRBD2 (5 bases each). The V gene's germline CDR1 is MGHRA and CDR2 YSYEKL. Trimming took off 1 base at V and 4 bases at J, with 8 bases between the two ends. The CDR3 sequence is 14 residues long. As DNA, the CDR3 is TGCGCCAGCAGCCAAGTGGGACGGAAAAACATTCAGTACTTC. This translates into CASSQVGRKNIQYF.

V usage is TRBV2 and J usage is TRBJ1-6; D is unclear. Trimming removed 10 bases from V and 10 bases from J, with 17 bases in between. The CDR3 contains 13 residues. Per the germline V gene, CDR1 is SNHLY and CDR2 is FYNNEI. In DNA form, the CDR3 reads TGTGCCACCTTTACCGGATCGGGATCACCCCTCCACTTT. It specifies CATFTGSGSPLHF.

The chain combines TRBV23-1 with TRBJ2-2; possible D gene TRBD1, 5 bases. TRBV23-1 is an ORF, with its function uncertain. The CDR3 runs to 18 residues. V was pared by 0 bases and J by 6 bases, with 20 bases between. The CDR3 DNA follows: TGCGCCAGCAGTCAATCCCGCAGGGAAAGGTCAAGCGCCGGGGAGCTGTTTTTT. Protein product: CASSQSRRERSSAGELFF.

Only a few counts were recorded for this clone. The chain uses TRBV6-6 and TRBJ1-2, with unresolved D. The V gene's germline CDR1 is MNHNY and CDR2 SVGAGI (reference sequence). This CDR3 spans 14 amino acids. V lost 8 bases, J lost 0 bases, and 13 bases lay in between. The chain's CDR3 is CASSPARSNYGYTF. Here the CDR3 DNA reads TGTGCCAGCTCCCCGGCGCGGTCTAACTATGGCTACACCTTC.

This clone turned up a few times. The V call is TRBV7-7, the J call TRBJ2-5, with D possibly being TRBD1 (6 bases). The CDR3 sequence is 13 residues long. Trimming took 2 bases from V and 4 from J, leaving 8 bases between them. The germline CDR1 and CDR2 sequences are SSHAT and FNYEAQ (reference sequence). Here the CDR3 reads CASSLQGPETQYF. The CDR3 DNA reads as TGTGCCAGCAGCTTACAGGGGCCAGAGACCCAGTACTTC.